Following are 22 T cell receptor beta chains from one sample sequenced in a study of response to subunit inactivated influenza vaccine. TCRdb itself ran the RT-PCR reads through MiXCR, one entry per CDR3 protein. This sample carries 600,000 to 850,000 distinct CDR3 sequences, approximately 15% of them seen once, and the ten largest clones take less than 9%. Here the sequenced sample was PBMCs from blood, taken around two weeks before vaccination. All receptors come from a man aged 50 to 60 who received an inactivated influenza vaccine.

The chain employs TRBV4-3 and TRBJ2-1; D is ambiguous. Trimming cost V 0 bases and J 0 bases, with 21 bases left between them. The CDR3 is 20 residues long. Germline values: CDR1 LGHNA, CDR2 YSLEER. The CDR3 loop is CASSQDHPQRLDNSYNEQFF. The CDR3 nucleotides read TGCGCCAGCAGCCAAGATCACCCCCAAAGACTGGATAACTCCTACAATGAGCAGTTCTTC.

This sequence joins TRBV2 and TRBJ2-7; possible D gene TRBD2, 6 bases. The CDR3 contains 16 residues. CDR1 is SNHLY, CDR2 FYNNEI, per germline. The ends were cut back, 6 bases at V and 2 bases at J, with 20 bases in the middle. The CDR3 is CASRPLGLAETYEQYF. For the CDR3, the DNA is TGTGCCAGCAGACCCCTCGGGTTAGCGGAGACCTACGAGCAGTACTTC.

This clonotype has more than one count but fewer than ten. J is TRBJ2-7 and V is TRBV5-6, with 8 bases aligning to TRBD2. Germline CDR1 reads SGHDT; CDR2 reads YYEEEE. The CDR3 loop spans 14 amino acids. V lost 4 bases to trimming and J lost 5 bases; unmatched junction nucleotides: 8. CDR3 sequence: CASSTPGGVDEQYF. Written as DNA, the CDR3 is TGTGCCAGCAGCACCCCCGGGGGGGTGGACGAGCAGTACTTC.

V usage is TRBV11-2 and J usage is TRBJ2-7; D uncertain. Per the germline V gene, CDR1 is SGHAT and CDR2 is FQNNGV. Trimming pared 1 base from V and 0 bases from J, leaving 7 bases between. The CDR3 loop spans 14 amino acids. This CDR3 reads CASSLAAYSYEQYF. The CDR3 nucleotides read TGTGCCAGCAGCTTAGCGGCATACTCCTACGAGCAGTACTTC.

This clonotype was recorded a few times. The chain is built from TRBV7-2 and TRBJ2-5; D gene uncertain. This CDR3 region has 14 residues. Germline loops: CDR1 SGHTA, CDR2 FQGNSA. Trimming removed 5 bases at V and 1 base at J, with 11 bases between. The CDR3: CASSPEPAQETQYF. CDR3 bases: TGTGCCAGCAGCCCGGAACCCGCCCAAGAGACCCAGTACTTC.

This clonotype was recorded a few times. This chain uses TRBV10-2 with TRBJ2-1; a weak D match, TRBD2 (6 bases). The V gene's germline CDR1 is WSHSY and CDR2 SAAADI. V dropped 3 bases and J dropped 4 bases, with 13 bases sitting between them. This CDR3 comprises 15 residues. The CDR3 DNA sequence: TGCGCCAGCAGTGAACCGGGACTCGGATACAATGAGCAGTTCTTC. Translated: CASSEPGLGYNEQFF.

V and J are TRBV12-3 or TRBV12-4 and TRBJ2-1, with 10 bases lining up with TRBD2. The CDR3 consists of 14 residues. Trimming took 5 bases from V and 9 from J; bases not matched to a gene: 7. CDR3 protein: CASSGSGRGGEQFF. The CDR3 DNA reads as TGTGCCAGCAGTGGGAGCGGGAGGGGCGGTGAGCAGTTCTTC.

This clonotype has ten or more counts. The CDR3 protein is CASSFLPSGTEAFF. In DNA form, the CDR3 reads TGTGCCAGCAGCTTCTTACCTTCAGGCACTGAAGCTTTCTTT. The chain recombines TRBV7-9 with TRBJ1-1; D is unresolved. CDR1 SEHNR and CDR2 FQNEAQ come from the germline V gene (reference sequence). V gave up 3 bases and J gave up 4 bases, with 12 bases separating them. The CDR3 runs 14 residues.

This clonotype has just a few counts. The CDR3 region is CASSLVSGRTNSYEQYF. In nucleotides, the CDR3 is TGCGCCAGCAGCTTGGTTAGCGGGAGGACGAACTCCTACGAGCAGTACTTC. The chain couples TRBV5-1 to TRBJ2-7; 10 bases agree with TRBD2. The CDR3 extends over 17 amino acids. Per the germline V gene, CDR1 is SGHRS and CDR2 is YFSETQ. J lost 0 bases, V lost 0 bases, and 6 bases had no gene match.

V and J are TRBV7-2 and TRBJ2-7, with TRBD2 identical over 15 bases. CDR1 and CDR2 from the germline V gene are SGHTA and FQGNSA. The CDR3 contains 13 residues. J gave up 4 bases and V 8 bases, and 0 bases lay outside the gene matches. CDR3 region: CASGTSGGYEQYF. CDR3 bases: TGTGCCAGCGGGACTAGCGGGGGGTACGAGCAGTACTTC. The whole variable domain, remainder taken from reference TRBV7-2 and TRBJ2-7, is GAGVSQSPSNKVTEKGKDVELRCDPISGHTALYWYRQSLGQGLEFLIYFQGNSAPDKSGLPSDRFSAERTGGSVSTLTIQRTQQEDSAVYLCASGTSGGYEQYFGPGTRLTVT.

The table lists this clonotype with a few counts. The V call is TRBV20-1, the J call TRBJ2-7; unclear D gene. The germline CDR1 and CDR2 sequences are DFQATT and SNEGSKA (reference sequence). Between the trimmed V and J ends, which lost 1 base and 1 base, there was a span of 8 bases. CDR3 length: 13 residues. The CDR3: CSARGRVSYEQYF. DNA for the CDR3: TGCAGTGCTAGAGGGCGCGTATCCTACGAGCAGTACTTC.

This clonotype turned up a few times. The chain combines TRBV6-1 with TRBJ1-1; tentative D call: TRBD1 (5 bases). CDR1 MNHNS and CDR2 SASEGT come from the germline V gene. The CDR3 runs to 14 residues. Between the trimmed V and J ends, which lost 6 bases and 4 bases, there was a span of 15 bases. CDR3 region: CASRILQGSTEAFF. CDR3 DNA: TGTGCCAGCAGAATTCTTCAGGGCTCCACTGAAGCTTTCTTT.

In DNA form, the CDR3 reads TGTGCCAGCAGCAGAGTGGCGGCTAGCTCCTACGAGCAGTACTTC. It is translated as CASSRVAASSYEQYF. The chain links TRBV7-2 to TRBJ2-7; D remains ambiguous. V lost 5 bases and J lost 0, with 14 bases in between. The CDR3 is 15 residues long. Germline V gene data show CDR1 as SGHTA and CDR2 as FQGNSA.

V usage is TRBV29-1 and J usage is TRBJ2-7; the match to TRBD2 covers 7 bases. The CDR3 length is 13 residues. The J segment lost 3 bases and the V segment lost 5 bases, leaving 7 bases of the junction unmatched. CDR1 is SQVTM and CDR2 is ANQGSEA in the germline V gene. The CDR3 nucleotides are TGCAGCGTTCTGACGGGGGGACTCTACGAGCAGTACTTC. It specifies CSVLTGGLYEQYF.

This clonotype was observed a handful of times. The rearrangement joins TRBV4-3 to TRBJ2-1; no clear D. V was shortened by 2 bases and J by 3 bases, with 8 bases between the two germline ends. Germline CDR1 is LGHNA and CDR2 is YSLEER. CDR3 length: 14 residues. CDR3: CASSQTNSYNEQFF. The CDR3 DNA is TGCGCCAGCAGCCAAACCAACAGCTACAATGAGCAGTTCTTC.

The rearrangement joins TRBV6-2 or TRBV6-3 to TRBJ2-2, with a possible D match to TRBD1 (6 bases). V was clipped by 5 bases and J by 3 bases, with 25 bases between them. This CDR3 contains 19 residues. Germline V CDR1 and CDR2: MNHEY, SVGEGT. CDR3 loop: CASSPEDSKFYYDTGELFF. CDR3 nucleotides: TGTGCCAGCAGTCCTGAGGACAGTAAGTTTTACTACGACACCGGGGAGCTGTTTTTT.

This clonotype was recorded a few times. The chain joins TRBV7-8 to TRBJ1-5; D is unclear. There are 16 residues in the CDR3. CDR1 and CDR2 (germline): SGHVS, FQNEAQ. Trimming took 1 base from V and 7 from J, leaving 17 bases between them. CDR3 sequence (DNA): TGTGCCAGCAGCTTAGGATATGGGTTTTGGGAACAGCCCCAGCATTTT. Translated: CASSLGYGFWEQPQHF.

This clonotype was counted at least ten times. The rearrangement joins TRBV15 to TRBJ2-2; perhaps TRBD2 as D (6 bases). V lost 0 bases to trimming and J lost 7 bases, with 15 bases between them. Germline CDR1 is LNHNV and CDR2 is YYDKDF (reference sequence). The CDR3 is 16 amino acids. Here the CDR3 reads CATSRDDVGTYGELFF. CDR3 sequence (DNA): TGTGCCACCAGCAGAGATGATGTAGGGACTTACGGGGAGCTGTTTTTT. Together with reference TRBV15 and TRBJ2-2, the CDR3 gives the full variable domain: DAMVIQNPRYQVTQFGKPVTLSCSQTLNHNVMYWYQQKSSQAPKLLFHYYDKDFNNEADTPDNFQSRRPNTSFCFLDIRSPGLGDTAMYLCATSRDDVGTYGELFFGEGSRLTVL.

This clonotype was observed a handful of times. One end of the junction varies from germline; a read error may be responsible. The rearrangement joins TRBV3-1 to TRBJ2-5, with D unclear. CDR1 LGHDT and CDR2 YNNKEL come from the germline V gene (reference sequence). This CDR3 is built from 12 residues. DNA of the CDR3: TGTGCCAGCAGCAAAGAAGAAGAGACCCAGTACTTC. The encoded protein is CASSKEEETQYF.

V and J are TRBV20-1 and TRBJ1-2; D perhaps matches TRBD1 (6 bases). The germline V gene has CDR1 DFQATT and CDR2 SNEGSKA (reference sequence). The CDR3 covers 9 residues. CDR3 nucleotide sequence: TGCGCAGGGGTCGATGGCTACACCTTC. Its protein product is CAGVDGYTF.

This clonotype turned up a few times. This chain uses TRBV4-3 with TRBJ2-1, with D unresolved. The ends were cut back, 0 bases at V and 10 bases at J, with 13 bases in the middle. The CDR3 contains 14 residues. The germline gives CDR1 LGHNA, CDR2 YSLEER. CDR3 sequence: CASSQENWSGEQFF. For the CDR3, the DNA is TGCGCCAGCAGCCAAGAAAATTGGAGTGGCGAGCAGTTCTTC.

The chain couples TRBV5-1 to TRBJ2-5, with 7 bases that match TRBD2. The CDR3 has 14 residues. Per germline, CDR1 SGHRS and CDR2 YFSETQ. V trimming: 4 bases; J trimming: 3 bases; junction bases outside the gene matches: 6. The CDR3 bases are TGCGCCAGCAGCACGACAGCGGGGAAAGAGACCCAGTACTTC. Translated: CASSTTAGKETQYF.